Detailed here is one TCR beta chain. The CDR3 has 17 amino acids. Trimming shortened V by 2 bases and J by 4 bases, and 17 bases separated the two germline ends. Germline loops: CDR1 LGHNA, CDR2 YSLEER. Original handling: Reference gene primer amplification gave nucleated cell count estimates. Data came from immunoSEQ multiplex PCR; TCRdb stores just in-frame clones and leaves some out. V, J and clone size are those of that table, while D and trimming were read from the DNA. The profile covers about 260,000 clones, with 86% appearing a single time and roughly 2% taken by the ten largest. This sample is part of a study of blood T cell repertoires in COVID-19. Study overall: Whether acute or convalescent, the COVID-19 samples came from the United States, Italy and Spain.

The study assigned cohorts using participant-reported clinical history. Cohort 3 donors counted as recovered after two negative PCRs, clearance, or resolved symptoms. The sequence was obtained from a woman aged 50 to 60 who had recovered from COVID-19. The chain carries TRBV4-3 and TRBJ2-2; D perhaps matches TRBD2 (7 bases). The sequenced sample was PBMCs or T cells enriched from blood (not recorded which). CDR3 loop: CASSQPFGGPGTGELFF. Here the CDR3 DNA reads TGCGCCAGCAGCCAACCTTTCGGGGGGCCTGGCACCGGGGAGCTGTTTTTT.